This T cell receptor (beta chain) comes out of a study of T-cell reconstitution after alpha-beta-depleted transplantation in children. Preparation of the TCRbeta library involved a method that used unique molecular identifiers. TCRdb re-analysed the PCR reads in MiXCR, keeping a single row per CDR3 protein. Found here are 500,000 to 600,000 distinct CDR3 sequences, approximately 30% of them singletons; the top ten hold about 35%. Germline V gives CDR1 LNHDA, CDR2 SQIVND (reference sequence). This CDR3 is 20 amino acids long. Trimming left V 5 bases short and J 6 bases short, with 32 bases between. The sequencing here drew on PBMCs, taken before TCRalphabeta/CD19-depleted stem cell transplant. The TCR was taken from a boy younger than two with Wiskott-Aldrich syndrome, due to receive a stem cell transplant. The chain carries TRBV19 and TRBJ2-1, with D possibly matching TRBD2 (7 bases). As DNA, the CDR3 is TGTGCCAGTAGTGCTATCAACTGGGCGGGAGCCTTGCAGGGGAGCAATGAGCAGTTCTTC. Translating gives CASSAINWAGALQGSNEQFF.